This T cell receptor beta chain came from a study of T cells in localized non-small cell lung cancer. Broader study findings: Sequencing covered just one tumor region, so heterogeneity cannot be ruled out. A median of about 52 clones ranked among the top 100 in tumor appeared in adjacent lung.

A word on this clone: Antigen unknown.

Clones were sequenced by immunoSEQ multiplex PCR, and TCRdb holds only the in-frame ones, with some missing. The table includes about 52,000 clones, 85% to 90% detected once. The CDR3 contains 14 residues. The V and J ends lost 3 bases and 8 bases, in that order; junction bases with no gene match: 7. Germline CDR1 SGHRS, CDR2 YFSETQ. This clonotype originated in a female donor with stage II lung adenocarcinoma. V usage is TRBV5-1 and J usage is TRBJ2-1; TRBD2 agrees at 8 bases. The specimen was PBMCs, collected before any cancer treatment. The CDR3 DNA reads TGCGCCAGCAGCTGGTCGGGGGGGCGGCATGAGCAGTTCTTC. Its translation is CASSWSGGRHEQFF.